This T cell receptor (beta chain) is drawn from a study of identifying expanded T cells in peripheral blood (dated by TCRdb to the late 2010s). Concerning the study at large: Technical replicates were generated by sequencing separate aliquots of the same genomic DNA pool, with four replicates compared pairwise. Points the paper makes about the study in general: The authors expected that biological variance in healthy repertoires might rise further over much longer intervals, such as months to years. Between technical replicates the binomial model flagged around 1.2 differentially abundant clones, whereas over about two weeks the binomial model flagged about 16.4 and over roughly 4 weeks 19 to 20. Both the number of clones called differentially abundant and the false-positive rate were significantly reduced by the beta-binomial model across all healthy-donor time intervals. Variance in clone template counts between roughly two-week samples significantly increased with total template count across all healthy donors.

For this clone: This receptor's antigen is unknown. No base quality values were provided; no much bigger clone lies one nucleotide off.

TCRbeta CDR3 regions were profiled with the immunoSEQ Assay using bias-controlled multiplex PCR amplification of genomic DNA. In the authors' own workflow: The absolute abundance of each unique TCRbeta CDR3 region was quantified after sequences were collapsed and filtered. Two models were used to test differential abundance: a binomial model (Fisher-equivalent) and a beta-binomial model that adds time-dependent variance fitted from healthy donors. Clones with fewer than 5 combined templates were excluded, and clones with Benjamini-Hochberg FDR below 0.01 were called differentially abundant. The form v = (b*log(k)+a)^2 was used to model beta-binomial variance as a function of total template count across the two samples. The clones in this table, taken by TCRdb from immuneACCESS, are in-frame only. Not every clone is retained; where verified, under half of the shortfall comes from an unresolved V gene, and the cause of the rest is unknown. That table is the source of V, J and clone size, and D and trimming were worked out from the DNA. Here the sample has 75,000 to 100,000 clones; approximately 91% occur a single time. The top ten constitute around 2.8% of the sample.

During the collection period, no immune events, such as infections, were documented for the healthy donors. Healthy-donor blood repertoires served as a training cohort to calibrate time-dependent variance in a beta-binomial model of T-cell clone differential abundance. There were about 10 healthy donors in the training cohort, of whom 3 were female and 7 were male. An age range of about 25 to 64 years, with an average of 43 years, was recorded for the donors. Whole blood, obtained from a commercial supplier, was collected from each healthy donor at three time points spaced approximately two weeks apart. Genomic DNA was extracted from unsorted whole blood for immunosequencing. Spanning cysteine to phenylalanine, the CDR3 consists of 13 amino acids. Just the 39-base CDR3 DNA is kept, in frame starting at base 1. Trimming takes 3 bases from V and 4 bases from J, and the germline ends sit 12 bases apart. From a lookup of the germline V gene, CDR1 and CDR2 are SQVTM and ANQGSEA.

The chain is made from TRBV29-1 and TRBJ1-2; TRBD1 is a weak D gene call, 5 bases matching. This sequence was found in a person between 18 and 75 years old in good health. Sequencing used blood. The DNA sequence is given as TGCAGCGTTGACATAACAGGCTCCTATGGCTACACCTTC. Translated, it gives CSVDITGSYGYTF.